This T cell receptor beta chain was recorded in a study of T cell responses to AZD1222 COVID-19 vaccine. Study context: Second-dose intervals of approximately 4 or approximately 12 weeks were pooled. Overall study findings and caveats: The repertoires were collected only after the peak T cell response. Clonal diversity was possibly underestimated, and white British individuals and females predominated among donors. Seropositive status at baseline applied to only 5 or 6 AZD1222 recipients.

The CDR3 has 12 residues. The V end lost 4 bases, the J end lost 2 bases, and 5 bases lay between the germline ends. Germline-derived CDR1 and CDR2 are SNHLY and FYNNEI. About this clone itself: Its specificity is unknown.

Method: immunoSEQ multiplex PCR; TCRdb's copy keeps in-frame clones and lacks some. The sample has about 84,000 clones, approximately 90% seen once. The chain combines TRBV2 with TRBJ1-2; TRBD1 is a possible D gene (5 bases). This receptor was obtained from an adult in good health. This sample comprised peripheral blood, obtained on day 0 of AZD1222 vaccination. The CDR3 protein is CASSGQNYGYTF. Here the CDR3 DNA reads TGTGCCAGCAGTGGACAGAACTATGGCTACACCTTC. Variable domain in full (rest from reference TRBV2 and TRBJ1-2): EPEVTQTPSHQVTQMGQEVILRCVPISNHLYFYWYRQILGQKVEFLVSFYNNEISEKSEIFDDQFSVERPDGSNFTLKIRSTKLEDSAMYFCASSGQNYGYTFGSGTRLTVV.